These 30 T cell receptor beta chains were all obtained from the same sample, sequenced in a study of human T cells and chemical hapten exposure (dated by TCRdb to about 2021). Receptor libraries were prepared by RACE. Sequenced on a NextSeq 500. The public reads were reprocessed in TCRdb via fastp at Q25 and MiXCR, keeping in-frame beta chains. Rows are combined by CDR3 protein, so each entry shows the most common genes and DNA. Present in this sample are 300,000 to 350,000 distinct CDR3 sequences, roughly 6.9% of which were seen just once. The top ten clonotypes cover 8.4% of the sample. The time point label for this specimen denotes: patch test 1, 2 weeks after DPC sensitization. The intended sense of this specimen's treatment or condition label: therapeutic diphenylcyclopropenone sensitization with weekly scalp DPC. This material consisted of whole blood, taken in connection with sensitization to the hapten diphenylcyclopropenone (DPC). The receptors come from a woman aged 18-35 years with alopecia areata. Some clones in this sample may be carry-over from other donors' samples.

The chain couples TRBV20-1 to TRBJ1-1, with 12 bases lining up with TRBD1. V dropped 5 bases and J dropped 10; count of bases not matched to a gene: 8. CDR3 length: 13 residues. Germline V gives CDR1 DFQATT, CDR2 SNEGSKA (reference sequence). CDR3 region: CSAGDRGQGVAFF. The CDR3 region has the DNA TGCAGTGCTGGGGACAGGGGGCAGGGGGTAGCTTTCTTT.

This clonotype was seen only a few times. The rearrangement uses TRBV7-9 and TRBJ2-5; D is unclear. Looked up from germline, CDR1 is SEHNR and CDR2 is FQNEAQ (reference sequence). The ends were cut back, 5 bases at V and 6 bases at J, with 13 bases in the middle. This CDR3 region has 13 residues. The CDR3 region is CASSPESAQTQYF. The CDR3 DNA follows: TGTGCCAGCAGCCCAGAGAGTGCCCAGACCCAGTACTTC. Together with reference TRBV7-9 and TRBJ2-5, the CDR3 gives the full variable domain: DTGVSQNPRHKITKRGQNVTFRCDPISEHNRLYWYRQTLGQGPEFLTYFQNEAQLEKSRLLSDRFSAERPKGSFSTLEIQRTEQGDSAMYLCASSPESAQTQYFGPGTRLLVL.

V gene TRBV20-1 combines with J gene TRBJ2-4; no clear D gene. The CDR3 has 15 amino acids. Germline V lookup: CDR1 DFQATT, CDR2 SNEGSKA (reference sequence). V lost 3 bases, J lost 0 bases, and 12 bases lay in between. The DNA of the CDR3 is TGCAGTGCTAGTGGCGCGGCTCTAGCCAAAAACATTCAGTACTTC. Translated: CSASGAALAKNIQYF.

This clonotype was recorded many times. The chain is built from TRBV6-5 and TRBJ2-3; 8 nucleotides line up with TRBD1. The length of the CDR3 is 15 residues. CDR1 MNHEY and CDR2 SVGAGI come from the germline V gene. The V and J ends lost 4 bases and 6 bases, in that order; junction bases with no gene match: 9. DNA of the CDR3: TGTGCCAGCAGTTCCTTAGACAGGGGAGCCGATACGCAGTATTTT. This sequence encodes CASSSLDRGADTQYF.

This clonotype occurred many times. In nucleotides, the CDR3 is TGTGCCAGTAGTATAGATCACGGGCGTGCCAATGAGCAGTTCTTC. Residues: CASSIDHGRANEQFF. This rearrangement joins TRBV19 to TRBJ2-1; unclear D gene. In germline, CDR1 is LNHDA, CDR2 SQIVND (reference sequence). This CDR3 has 15 residues. V was clipped by 0 bases and J by 6 bases, with 12 bases between them.

This clonotype has a handful of counts. The chain combines TRBV5-1 with TRBJ2-2, with TRBD1 matching over 7 bases. Per germline, CDR1 SGHRS and CDR2 YFSETQ. There are 14 residues in the CDR3. With V trimmed by 0 bases and J by 6 bases, 2 bases remained unmatched. The CDR3 bases are TGCGCCAGCAGCTTGGGGGACAGCCCCGGGGAGCTGTTTTTT. Its translation is CASSLGDSPGELFF.

V usage is TRBV4-3 and J usage is TRBJ2-2; possibly TRBD2 for D (5 bases). The V gene lost 1 base and the J gene lost 0 bases, with 15 bases spanning the gap. Germline values: CDR1 LGHNA, CDR2 YSLEER. The CDR3 is 18 amino acids. CDR3 bases: TGCGCCAGCAGCCAAGCGGACTGGACGGAACCGAACACCGGGGAGCTGTTTTTT. This codes for CASSQADWTEPNTGELFF.

This clonotype was counted at least ten times. The rearrangement links TRBV7-9 to TRBJ1-1; D remains ambiguous. Trimming left V 2 bases short and J 8 bases short, with 9 bases between. CDR3 size: 12 residues. Per the germline V gene, CDR1 is SEHNR and CDR2 is FQNEAQ (reference sequence). The DNA of the CDR3 is TGTGCCAGCAGCTTAAATCGGCTGGAAGCTTTCTTT. Its protein product is CASSLNRLEAFF.

This clonotype was detected ten times or more. CDR3: CSAEWWQDNEQFF. CDR3 coding DNA: TGCAGCGCGGAGTGGTGGCAGGACAATGAGCAGTTCTTC. The chain recombines TRBV29-1 with TRBJ2-1, with D uncertain. The CDR3 has 13 amino acids. Germline loops: CDR1 SQVTM, CDR2 ANQGSEA. V gave up 7 bases and J gave up 5 bases, with 15 bases separating them.

This clonotype was detected many times. The chain couples TRBV9 to TRBJ1-4, with 8 nucleotides matching TRBD1. The trim removed 4 bases at V and 8 bases at J, leaving 7 bases unmatched. Germline values: CDR1 SGDLS, CDR2 YYNGEE. The CDR3 is 14 amino acids. In nucleotides, the CDR3 is TGTGCCAGCAGCCTCGACAGGGGAGGCGAAAAACTGTTTTTT. Residues: CASSLDRGGEKLFF.

This clonotype was recorded a few times. The chain uses TRBV5-1 and TRBJ1-6; 10 bases line up with TRBD1. After removal of 3 bases from V and 10 bases from J, the junction contained 4 bases not matched to a gene. Germline V gives CDR1 SGHRS, CDR2 YFSETQ. The CDR3 spans 14 residues. The DNA of the CDR3 is TGCGCCAGCAGCTCGACAGGGGGCGGGTCACCCCTCCACTTT. It encodes CASSSTGGGSPLHF.

A few counts support this clonotype. CDR3 amino acids: CASSEETGWNPQYF. The CDR3 DNA reads TGTGCCAGCAGTGAAGAGACTGGATGGAATCCGCAGTATTTT. This chain connects TRBV2 to TRBJ2-3; no clear D gene. The CDR3 covers 14 residues. Germline CDR1 reads SNHLY; CDR2 reads FYNNEI. V was shortened by 1 base and J by 10 bases, with 15 bases between the two germline ends.

This clonotype has more than one count but fewer than ten. The CDR3 is CASSLQTLKNTEAFF. DNA of the CDR3: TGCGCCAGCAGCTTGCAGACCCTGAAGAACACTGAAGCTTTCTTT. The J gene is TRBJ1-1, the V gene TRBV5-1; D remains ambiguous. The germline V gene has CDR1 SGHRS and CDR2 YFSETQ. The germline V and J ends were trimmed by 1 base and 1 base, with 11 bases remaining between them. The CDR3 sequence is 15 residues long.

With regard to this clonotype: No conserved phenylalanine or tryptophan ends this CDR3, so it is likely a read error. V is TRBV7-3 and J is TRBJ2-5; 11 positions agree with TRBD1. The CDR3 spans 15 residues. The V and J ends lost 5 bases and 4 bases, in that order; junction bases with no gene match: 6. Germline V CDR1 and CDR2: SGHTA, FQGTGA. The CDR3 region has the DNA TGTGCCAGCAGCCCCATGGGGACAGGGGGAGAGACCCAGTACTCC. Encoded protein: CASSPMGTGGETQYS.

This sequence joins TRBV7-3 and TRBJ2-2; 9 bases map to TRBD2. The CDR3 sequence is 18 residues long. V trimming: 5 bases; J trimming: 2 bases; junction bases outside the gene matches: 12. Germline V gene sequence: CDR1 SGHTA, CDR2 FQGTGA. The CDR3 DNA follows: TGTGCCAGCAGCGCGCCGCCGGGAGCGGGGGGTAACACCGGGGAGCTGTTTTTT. It is translated as CASSAPPGAGGNTGELFF. Full variable domain (rest looked up from reference TRBV7-3 and TRBJ2-2): GAGVSQTPSNKVTEKGKYVELRCDPISGHTALYWYRQSLGQGPEFLIYFQGTGAADDSGLPNDRFFAVRPEGSVSTLKIQRTERGDSAVYLCASSAPPGAGGNTGELFFGEGSRLTVL.

The J gene is TRBJ2-1, the V gene TRBV6-5; the match to TRBD2 covers 7 bases. This CDR3 has 14 amino acids. Germline V gives CDR1 MNHEY, CDR2 SVGAGI. The trim removed 2 bases at V and 10 bases at J, leaving 8 bases unmatched. CDR3 sequence reads: CASSYEAGFREQFF. Here the CDR3 DNA reads TGTGCCAGCAGTTACGAAGCGGGGTTTCGGGAGCAGTTCTTC.

This clonotype has a count of ten or more. The rearrangement links TRBV10-3 to TRBJ2-3; TRBD2 matches 12 bases. The junction had 7 bases not matched to a gene; V was cut back by 3 bases and J by 6 bases. Germline lookup yields CDR1 ENHRY and CDR2 SYGVKD. The CDR3 sequence is 16 residues long. For the CDR3, the DNA is TGTGCCATCAGTGATACCGGGACTAGCGGGTCGGATACGCAGTATTTT. This sequence encodes CAISDTGTSGSDTQYF.

This clonotype was counted ten times or more. The chain links TRBV29-1 to TRBJ1-1; D is undetermined. Trimming took 7 bases from V and 8 from J, leaving 11 bases between them. This CDR3 region has 10 residues. Germline assignment: CDR1 SQVTM and CDR2 ANQGSEA. Here the CDR3 DNA reads TGCAGCGCCGAAGCCCGAGAAGCTTTCTTT. Protein: CSAEAREAFF.

This clonotype turned up a few times. The CDR3 loop reads CAISEQDLSTDTQYF. The CDR3 DNA follows: TGTGCCATCAGTGAACAGGATCTAAGCACAGATACGCAGTATTTT. The chain recombines TRBV10-3 with TRBJ2-3; D might be TRBD1 (5 bases). The CDR3 totals 15 residues. Trimming took 3 bases from V and 0 from J, leaving 10 bases between them. Germline values: CDR1 ENHRY, CDR2 SYGVKD.

V usage is TRBV5-4 and J usage is TRBJ2-3; D not certain. V shed 0 bases and J shed 4 bases, with 9 bases lying between them. The CDR3 is made up of 14 amino acids. Germline V gene data show CDR1 as SGHNT and CDR2 as YYREEE (reference sequence). DNA of the CDR3: TGTGCCAGCAGCTTGGCGAGTGGCTCAGATACGCAGTATTTT. The encoded protein is CASSLASGSDTQYF.

The table lists this clonotype with a few counts. V is TRBV20-1 and J is TRBJ1-1; no reliable D call. CDR1 DFQATT and CDR2 SNEGSKA come from the germline V gene (reference sequence). The CDR3 is 11 amino acids. The CDR3 spells CSAGFNTEAFF. In DNA form, the CDR3 reads TGCAGCGCCGGATTTAACACTGAAGCTTTCTTT.

Here the CDR3 DNA reads TGTGCCAGCAGTTCCCCGACGGACCTCTACGAGCAGTACTTC. Protein product: CASSSPTDLYEQYF. The chain links TRBV6-6 to TRBJ2-7; no clear D gene. V lost 4 bases to trimming and J lost 3 bases, with 13 bases between them. Germline CDR1 and CDR2: MNHNY and SVGAGI (reference sequence). CDR3 length equals 14 residues.

This clonotype was detected many times. The chain recombines TRBV2 with TRBJ1-1; D is uncertain. The CDR3 has 10 amino acids. The V gene lost 6 bases and the J gene lost 1 base, with 0 bases spanning the gap. CDR1 is SNHLY and CDR2 is FYNNEI in the germline V gene. CDR3 in DNA: TGTGCCAGCAGGAACACTGAAGCTTTCTTT. Its translation: CASRNTEAFF. The complete variable domain, with remaining parts taken from reference TRBV2 and TRBJ1-1, reads EPEVTQTPSHQVTQMGQEVILRCVPISNHLYFYWYRQILGQKVEFLVSFYNNEISEKSEIFDDQFSVERPDGSNFTLKIRSTKLEDSAMYFCASRNTEAFFGQGTRLTVV.

There are a few counts of this clonotype. The chain couples TRBV2 to TRBJ2-7; 7 bases align to TRBD1. V shed 5 bases and J 2 bases; nucleotides not matched to a gene: 9. There are 15 residues in the CDR3. The germline V gene encodes CDR1 SNHLY and CDR2 FYNNEI. The CDR3 region has the DNA TGTGCCAGCAGTTACAGGGGCCCGACCCCCTACGAGCAGTACTTC. Amino acid sequence: CASSYRGPTPYEQYF.

This clonotype was recorded a few times. The chain joins TRBV24-1 to TRBJ2-2, with a weak D call TRBD2 (6 bases). Trimming took 5 bases from V and 2 from J, leaving 17 bases between them. This CDR3 is built from 17 residues. From germline, CDR1 is KGHDR and CDR2 SFDVKD. The CDR3 loop is CATSVGTDFFNTGELFF. CDR3 bases: TGTGCCACCAGTGTTGGGACTGACTTCTTTAACACCGGGGAGCTGTTTTTT.

This clonotype was found a few times. CDR3 DNA: TGTGCCAGCAGCCGTTATGAAGCTTTCTTT. Residues: CASSRYEAFF. The V gene is TRBV28, the J gene TRBJ1-1; unclear D gene. There are 10 residues in the CDR3. The germline gives CDR1 MDHEN, CDR2 SYDVKM. Trimming shortened V by 6 bases and J by 7 bases, and 6 bases separated the two germline ends.

Only a few counts were recorded for this clonotype. The chain couples TRBV25-1 to TRBJ1-4; possible D gene TRBD1, 5 bases. V lost 6 bases and J 4 bases, leaving 21 bases between the germline ends. In germline, CDR1 is MGHDK, CDR2 SYGVNS. The CDR3 is 17 residues long. Here the CDR3 reads CASSSPPGRDYNEKLFF. Written as DNA, the CDR3 is TGTGCCAGCAGCTCTCCACCCGGCAGGGACTATAATGAAAAACTGTTTTTT.

This clonotype has at least ten counts. The genes are TRBV29-1 and TRBJ1-5, with D tentatively TRBD1 (6 bases). The V gene's germline CDR1 is SQVTM and CDR2 ANQGSEA. This CDR3 is built from 13 residues. V was shortened by 1 base and J by 6 bases, with 10 bases between the two germline ends. CDR3 region: CSVEVQGSQPQHF. CDR3 nucleotide sequence: TGCAGCGTTGAAGTCCAGGGGAGTCAGCCCCAGCATTTT. Full variable domain (missing parts from reference TRBV29-1 and TRBJ1-5): SAVISQKPSRDICQRGTSLTIQCQVDSQVTMMFWYRQQPGQSLTLIATANQGSEATYESGFVIDKFPISRPNLTFSTLTVSNMSPEDSSIYLCSVEVQGSQPQHFGDGTRLSIL.

In this sample, this clonotype turned up once. The rearrangement joins TRBV3-1 to TRBJ1-2; D gene ambiguous. Deletions cut 0 bases from V and 3 bases from J, with 8 bases between. Per germline, CDR1 LGHDT and CDR2 YNNKEL (reference sequence). The length of the CDR3 is 14 residues. For the CDR3, the DNA is TGTGCCAGCAGCCAAGAGCGGGGATACTATGGCTACACCTTC. It encodes CASSQERGYYGYTF.

This clonotype has more than one count but fewer than ten. CDR3 protein: CASSGREKLFF. In nucleotides, the CDR3 is TGTGCCAGCAGCGGACGCGAAAAACTGTTTTTT. V gene TRBV12-3 or TRBV12-4 combines with J gene TRBJ1-4; D is uncertain. The CDR3 is 11 residues long. With 6 bases removed from V and 8 bases from J, the gap between germline ends came to 7 bases.